Detailed here is one T cell receptor beta chain. Its antigen has not been determined. No qualities accompany the bases; no much larger clone lies one base away. The trial excluded patients who had a history of autoimmune disease or were on systemic immunosuppression. Peripheral blood for TCR sequencing was drawn from every dose cohort at baseline, at cycle 4 day 1 and at cycle 7 day 1. The samples were drawn from a first-in-human, open-label, multicenter phase I dose-escalation trial of ivuxolimab. Adults with locally advanced or metastatic head and neck squamous cell, hepatocellular, melanoma or renal cell carcinoma were enrolled in the trial. Before TCR sequencing, CD4+ T cells and CD8+ T cells from peripheral blood were sorted into separate populations. Genomic DNA was isolated from the sorted cells so that the TCRbeta CDR3 region could be sequenced. The immunoSEQ Assay was used to sequence the TCRbeta CDR3 regions. TCRdb holds this immuneACCESS table with in-frame rearrangements only. Some clones are missing; in checked studies, unresolved V genes explain under half, and the rest has no known cause. In all, the sample holds about 16,000 clones, and 86% of those were seen once. 0.6% to 0.7% of the sample comes from the top ten.

CDR3 length: 13 amino acids, cysteine to phenylalanine. Here the CDR3 DNA is all that survives: 39 bases in frame from base 1. In the germline V gene, CDR1 corresponds to ENHRY and CDR2 to SYGVKD. A distance of 10 bases separates the germline ends of V and J, which lose 2 bases and 6 bases respectively. The sample comes from a study of OX40 agonist ivuxolimab in advanced cancers. A note on the overall study: Ivuxolimab, which targeted the costimulatory receptor OX40 (CD134), was an agonistic, fully human IgG2 monoclonal antibody. Intravenous ivuxolimab was administered to patients every 2 weeks at six dose levels: 0.01, 0.1, 0.3, 1.5, 3 and 10 mg/kg. Of the approximately 53 patients in dose escalation, about 20 had hepatocellular carcinoma, some 15 had melanoma, 9 had renal cell carcinoma and 9 had head and neck cancer. In the dose-escalation cohort, around four fifths of patients were male, and the mean age was approximately 55 years, with a range of 23 to 79. Prior anti-PD-1, anti-PD-L1 or anti-CTLA-4 therapy was permitted, and checkpoint inhibitors had been received by more than 35% of dose-escalation patients. Three dose-escalation patients achieved partial responses, one with hepatocellular carcinoma and two with cutaneous melanoma. The purpose of peripheral TCRbeta sequencing was to test whether ivuxolimab changed TCR sequence diversity and led to clonal T-cell expansion. The paper reports the monotherapy dose-escalation portion (N of about 50 patients) of the phase I ivuxolimab trial. Results and caveats for the whole study, not just this receptor: Low levels of normalized T-cell clonal expansion were also seen in some patients who did not respond. On average, CD8+ T cells showed more expanded clones than CD4+ T cells after ivuxolimab. At doses of 0.1 to 3.0 mg/kg, clonal expansion of both CD4+ and CD8+ T cells in blood was seen between baseline and week 6. In the 0.1-3.0 mg/kg groups, partial responders were among the patients with the lowest normalized peripheral clonal expansion, particularly in CD8+ T cells. Antigen specificity was not determined for the clonally expanded peripheral T cells.

The receptor chain draws on TRBV10-3 and TRBJ1-1; the D region possibly corresponds to TRBD1 (5 bases align). Source: CD4+ or CD8+ T cells sorted from blood, taken in a trial of the OX40 agonist ivuxolimab. The TCR comes from an adult with an advanced solid tumor such as melanoma, head and neck, liver or kidney cancer. The CDR3 protein is CAISEQGRPEAFF. The nucleotide sequence reads as follows: TGTGCCATCAGTGAGCAGGGTAGACCTGAAGCTTTCTTT.